The T cell receptor beta chain under discussion was sequenced for a study of yellow fever vaccine responses in identical twins. TCRdb analysed the RT-PCR reads with MiXCR anew, one entry per CDR3 protein. The data show fewer than 4,500 distinct CDR3 sequences, over 75% seen once. Germline V gives CDR1 LNHNV, CDR2 YYDKDF (reference sequence). Trimming removed 4 bases at V and 4 bases at J, with 20 bases between. The length of the CDR3 is 16 residues. The gene calls are TRBV15 and TRBJ2-7, with D perhaps TRBD1 or TRBD2 (5 bases each). The sample here was T cells from blood (PBMCs), unsorted or a sorted subset (not recorded which), taken before or after yellow fever vaccination (not recorded which). The sequence was obtained from a woman between 18 and 29 years old who received the yellow fever vaccine. In nucleotides, the CDR3 is TGTGCCACCAGCATCCCAAAGGGACCAGAGCGATACGAGCAGTACTTC. Its protein product is CATSIPKGPERYEQYF.